A selection of T cell receptor beta chains follows, all from one sample in a study of cytomegalovirus exposure and HLA in healthy donors. Sequencing used immunoSEQ multiplex PCR; TCRdb keeps in-frame clones, though not all of them. The sample shows about 300,000 clones, around 86% of them seen only once. The sample was PBMCs. These receptors were collected from a man in his forties in good health and CMV-seropositive. The CDR3 runs from the conserved cysteine through the conserved F or W. D genes are given only for firm matches. Some rows have no size entry. The others give once, few or many, or a class for an expanded clone.

clone_size j_call d_call v_call cdr3_aa cdr3_nt
NA TRBJ1-4 TRBD1 TRBV5-1 CASSTRTGSGEKLFF TGCGCCAGCAGCACCAGGACAGGGTCGGGCGAAAAACTGTTTTTT
once TRBJ2-7 TRBD1 TRBV9 CASSPRGGQGSYEQYF TGTGCCAGCAGCCCTAGAGGGGGACAGGGTTCCTACGAGCAGTACTTC
NA TRBJ2-3 NA TRBV5-6 CASSALVGTQYF TGTGCCAGCAGCGCCCTAGTCGGTACGCAGTATTTT
NA TRBJ1-2 NA TRBV19 CASRARDSYGYTF TGTGCCAGTAGGGCCAGGGATTCCTATGGCTACACCTTC
few TRBJ1-1 NA TRBV6-5 CASSYFGLGQNTEAFF TGTGCCAGCAGTTACTTTGGCTTGGGACAGAACACTGAAGCTTTCTTT
NA TRBJ2-2 NA TRBV18 CASSPFSTENTGELFF TGTGCCAGCTCACCATTTTCGACAGAGAACACCGGGGAGCTGTTTTTT
NA TRBJ2-7 TRBD1 TRBV4-3 CASSQRTGREQYF TGCGCCAGCAGCCAAAGGACAGGCCGCGAGCAGTACTTC
few TRBJ2-7 NA TRBV7-9 CASSFKGRGYEQYF TGTGCCAGCAGCTTCAAGGGGCGTGGGTACGAGCAGTACTTC
NA TRBJ2-3 NA TRBV7-9 CASSLPRTVDTDTQYF TGTGCCAGCAGCTTACCGAGGACTGTAGACACAGATACGCAGTATTTT
NA TRBJ2-3 NA TRBV6-5 CASSYSGTSTDTQYF TGTGCCAGCAGTTACTCGGGGACTAGCACAGATACGCAGTATTTT
NA TRBJ2-4 TRBD1 TRBV5-4 CASSLAGGPAKNIQYF TGTGCCAGCAGCTTAGCAGGGGGCCCAGCCAAAAACATTCAGTACTTC
NA TRBJ2-1 TRBD2 TRBV5-1 CASSLGTRNNEQFF TGCGCCAGCAGCTTAGGGACTAGGAACAATGAGCAGTTCTTC
NA TRBJ1-4 NA TRBV9 CASTVSEGLSEKLFF TGTGCCAGCACCGTTTCAGAGGGTTTGAGTGAAAAACTGTTTTTT
NA TRBJ1-2 NA TRBV7-9 CASGDLGRYGYTF TGTGCCAGCGGAGACCTGGGGCGCTATGGCTACACCTTC
NA TRBJ2-3 TRBD2 TRBV5-1 CASSLSGSGGPTDTQYF TGCGCCAGCAGCTTGTCCGGGAGCGGGGGCCCCACAGATACGCAGTATTTT
NA TRBJ1-4 NA TRBV19 CASSGPRTGGEKLFF TGTGCCAGTAGTGGGCCGCGAACAGGAGGGGAAAAACTGTTTTTT
NA TRBJ2-7 TRBD2 TRBV15 CATTKGGLAGRYEQYF TGTGCCACCACCAAGGGGGGACTAGCTGGGCGCTACGAGCAGTACTTC
NA TRBJ2-5 TRBD1 TRBV11-3 CASSLGWTGGETQYF TGTGCCAGCAGCTTGGGATGGACAGGGGGCGAGACCCAGTACTTC
once TRBJ1-5 TRBD1 TRBV7-9 CASSLVGQGVQPQHF TGTGCCAGCAGCTTAGTAGGACAGGGTGTTCAGCCCCAGCATTTT
NA TRBJ2-2 TRBD1 TRBV6-4 CASSDSRGTGSTGELFF TGTGCCAGCAGTGACTCTCGTGGGACAGGGAGCACCGGGGAGCTGTTTTTT
NA TRBJ1-1 TRBD1 TRBV7-9 CASSSPGQGLPEAFF TGTGCCAGCAGCTCGCCGGGACAGGGCCTCCCTGAAGCTTTCTTT
NA TRBJ1-2 NA TRBV21-1 CASSKARGTNYGYTF TGTGCCAGCAGCAAAGCAAGAGGAACTAACTATGGCTACACCTTC
NA TRBJ2-5 NA TRBV2 CANLGDSQETQYF TGTGCTAACCTAGGGGACTCCCAAGAGACCCAGTACTTC
NA TRBJ2-4 NA TRBV21-1 CASSARGFAKNIQYF TGTGCCAGCAGCGCGCGAGGGTTTGCCAAAAACATTCAGTACTTC
NA TRBJ2-5 TRBD1 TRBV6-1 CASPPTGRPETQYF TGTGCCAGCCCACCGACAGGGCGGCCGGAGACCCAGTACTTC
NA TRBJ2-7 NA TRBV15 CATSREGGHSYEQYF TGTGCCACCAGCAGAGAAGGGGGTCACTCCTACGAGCAGTACTTC
NA TRBJ2-3 TRBD2 TRBV5-1 CASRGLAGGGGTDTQYF TGCGCCAGTAGGGGACTAGCGGGAGGAGGAGGCACAGATACGCAGTATTTT
NA TRBJ2-3 NA TRBV7-9 CASSRRLAEPTDTQYF TGTGCCAGCAGCCGCCGATTAGCGGAGCCCACAGATACGCAGTATTTT
NA TRBJ2-1 NA TRBV7-2 CASSLEVGAEQFF TGTGCCAGCAGCTTAGAGGTGGGCGCCGAGCAGTTCTTC
few TRBJ1-5 TRBD1 TRBV5-8 CASSFGQGSQPQHF TGTGCCAGCAGCTTCGGACAGGGCAGTCAGCCCCAGCATTTT
NA TRBJ1-5 NA TRBV19 CASSMLPQGNQPQHF TGTGCCAGTAGTATGCTCCCCCAGGGCAATCAGCCCCAGCATTTT
few TRBJ2-1 TRBD2 TRBV14 CASSRWTSVRYNEQFF TGTGCCAGCAGCCGATGGACTAGCGTGCGCTACAATGAGCAGTTCTTC
NA TRBJ1-5 TRBD1 TRBV9 CASSGTENQPQHF TGTGCCAGCTCCGGGACAGAGAATCAGCCCCAGCATTTT
NA TRBJ1-2 TRBD1 TRBV27 CASSLTTGPYGYTF TGTGCCAGCAGTTTAACGACAGGGCCCTATGGCTACACCTTC
NA TRBJ2-3 TRBD1 TRBV5-5 CASSPGQGTDTQYF TGTGCCAGCAGTCCGGGACAGGGCACAGATACGCAGTATTTT
NA TRBJ1-5 TRBD1 TRBV19 CASSIEGQGNQPQHF TGTGCCAGTAGTATAGAGGGACAGGGCAATCAGCCCCAGCATTTT
NA TRBJ2-4 TRBD1 TRBV5-1 CASSPGTGENIQYF TGCGCCAGCAGCCCCGGGACAGGGGAAAACATTCAGTACTTC
once TRBJ2-7 NA TRBV5-1 CASSLGVLETHEQYF TGCGCCAGCAGCTTGGGGGTGTTGGAGACCCACGAGCAGTACTTC
NA TRBJ1-4 TRBD1 TRBV9 CASSEQGVGEKLFF TGTGCCAGCAGCGAACAGGGGGTCGGGGAAAAACTGTTTTTT
NA TRBJ2-1 NA TRBV4-1 CASSQPATLYNEQFF TGCGCCAGCAGCCAACCGGCGACTCTATACAATGAGCAGTTCTTC
NA TRBJ2-7 NA TRBV27 CASSSTGLVADEQYF TGTGCCAGCAGTTCCACAGGGTTAGTGGCGGACGAGCAGTACTTC
NA TRBJ2-3 TRBD2 TRBV4-3 CASSQDLRGGRAVADTQYF TGCGCCAGCAGCCAAGATCTGCGGGGCGGGAGGGCCGTCGCAGATACGCAGTATTTT
NA TRBJ2-3 TRBD1 TRBV28 CASSDRDRGRDTQYF TGTGCCAGCAGTGACCGGGACAGGGGGCGAGATACGCAGTATTTT
NA TRBJ2-3 TRBD2 TRBV28 CASSLTSGRSPDTQYF TGTGCCAGCAGTTTGACTAGCGGGAGGAGCCCAGATACGCAGTATTTT
once TRBJ1-5 TRBD1 TRBV7-9 CASSLSGQGHMGQPQHF TGTGCCAGCAGCTTAAGCGGACAGGGGCACATGGGTCAGCCCCAGCATTTT
NA TRBJ1-2 TRBD1 TRBV19 CASSIGDRFGGYTF TGTGCCAGTAGTATAGGGGACAGGTTCGGCGGCTACACCTTC
NA TRBJ1-1 NA TRBV5-6 CASSLFGANTEAFF TGTGCCAGCAGCTTATTCGGTGCTAACACTGAAGCTTTCTTT
NA TRBJ2-2 TRBD1 TRBV28 CASRPPDREDTGELFF TGTGCCAGCAGACCTCCGGACAGGGAGGACACCGGGGAGCTGTTTTTT
NA TRBJ2-1 TRBD2 TRBV19 CASTAGLSGAYNEQFF TGTGCCAGTACCGCCGGACTTAGCGGGGCGTACAATGAGCAGTTCTTC
NA TRBJ2-7 NA TRBV5-1 CASSLGGTRWEQYF TGCGCCAGCAGCTTGGGCGGGACCCGCTGGGAGCAGTACTTC
NA TRBJ1-5 TRBD1 TRBV6-5 CASSGSTGLNQPQHF TGTGCCAGCAGCGGGTCGACAGGGCTCAACCAGCCCCAGCATTTT
NA TRBJ1-3 NA TRBV29-1 CSVDWGQGNTIYF TGCAGCGTCGATTGGGGCCAGGGAAACACCATATATTTT
NA TRBJ1-4 TRBD1 TRBV7-9 CSSGPGQGLEKLFF TGTTCCAGCGGTCCGGGACAGGGTCTTGAAAAACTGTTTTTT
NA TRBJ2-2 TRBD1 TRBV19 CASSIRTGETTGELFF TGTGCCAGTAGTATCAGGACAGGGGAAACCACCGGGGAGCTGTTTTTT